A selection of T cell receptor beta chains follows, all from one sample in a study of blood T cell repertoires in COVID-19. Some clones are missing from TCRdb's copy, which holds only in-frame ones; the method was immunoSEQ multiplex PCR. Found here are about 360,000 clones, approximately 91% of them singletons; the top ten hold roughly 2%. Sequencing used PBMCs or T cells enriched from blood (not recorded which). These TCRs come from a woman between 40 and 50 years old with acute COVID-19. CDR3s include the opening cysteine and the closing phenylalanine or tryptophan. D genes are given only for firm matches. Size is omitted from some rows. Given values are once, few, many or a class for expanded clones.

>-|-|TRBJ2-2|TRBV5-1|14
TGCGCCAGCAGCTGGTCGAGCGGCACCGGGGAGCTGTTTTTT
CASSWSSGTGELFF
>TRBD1|few|TRBJ2-2|TRBV15|18
TGTGCCACCAGCAGAGACTCCCGGGACAGGGGGCGAATCGGGGAGCTGTTTTTT
CATSRDSRDRGRIGELFF
>-|-|TRBJ1-1|TRBV5-4|14
TGTGCCAGCAGCACCGGACAGCTGAACACTGAAGCTTTCTTT
CASSTGQLNTEAFF
>TRBD1|once|TRBJ1-2|TRBV4-2|16
TGTGCCAGCAGCCATGTCGGACAGGGGGCCAGCTATGGCTACACCTTC
CASSHVGQGASYGYTF
>-|-|TRBJ1-1|TRBV18|15
TGTGCCAGCTCACCACCGTCGAACAGGAAGGCGGAAGCTTTCTTT
CASSPPSNRKAEAFF
>-|-|TRBJ1-1|TRBV6-5|12
TGTGCCGTTAGAAGCAGGGACACTGAAGCTTTCTTT
CAVRSRDTEAFF
>TRBD1|-|TRBJ1-1|TRBV27|14
TGTGCCAGCAGTCAATACAGGGGGGGGACTGAAGCTTTCTTT
CASSQYRGGTEAFF
>-|-|TRBJ1-2|TRBV24-1|14
TGTGCCACCAGTGATGACCAGGGTTTTGGGGGCTACACCTTC
CATSDDQGFGGYTF
>TRBD1|few|TRBJ1-2|TRBV5-5|15
TGTGCCAGCAGCCAAGGACAGGGGGGGAACTATGGCTACACCTTC
CASSQGQGGNYGYTF
>-|-|TRBJ2-1|TRBV27|16
TGTGCCAGCAGTTCAATAACGGGGATCTCCTACAATGAGCAGTTCTTC
CASSSITGISYNEQFF
>-|-|TRBJ2-5|TRBV4-1|15
TGCGCCAGCAGCCAATCAATGAGCTTTCAAGAGACCCAGTACTTC
CASSQSMSFQETQYF
>-|-|TRBJ1-1|TRBV12-3/TRBV12-4|13
TGTGCCAGCAGTCACCCCGGGGTCACTGAAGCTTTCTTT
CASSHPGVTEAFF
>TRBD1|-|TRBJ2-1|TRBV7-9|14
TGTGCCAGCAGCGACTGGACAGGAAAGGATGAGCAGTTCTTC
CASSDWTGKDEQFF
>TRBD1|few|TRBJ1-2|TRBV19|13
TGTGCCAGTAGTAAAGGGGGCAACTATGGCTACACCTTC
CASSKGGNYGYTF
>-|-|TRBJ1-2|TRBV5-4|14
TGTGCCAGCAGCTTATGGGAGGGTAGTAGTGGCTACACCTTC
CASSLWEGSSGYTF
>-|-|TRBJ1-1|TRBV29-1|13
TGCAGCGCGACTGACAGCTCGAACACTGAAGCTTTCTTT
CSATDSSNTEAFF
>TRBD1|once|TRBJ1-4|TRBV19|16
TGTGCCAGTGGTGATGTGCGGACAGGGGGCCACGAAAAACTGTTTTTT
CASGDVRTGGHEKLFF
>-|-|TRBJ1-3|TRBV7-6|18
TGTGCCAGCAGCTTATCCCTCTCGACAGCGAGCTCTGGAAACACCATATATTTT
CASSLSLSTASSGNTIYF
>TRBD2|-|TRBJ2-7|TRBV3-1/TRBV3-2|20
TGTGCCAGCAGCCAATCCAGGGTAGCGGGGGAGCGCTGGCAGTCCTACGAGCAGTACTTC
CASSQSRVAGERWQSYEQYF
>TRBD1|-|TRBJ2-7|TRBV10-3|13
TGTGCCACCCTGGGACAGGGCTATGAGGAGCAGTACTTC
CATLGQGYEEQYF
>-|-|TRBJ1-1|TRBV7-9|15
TGTGCCAGCAGATTAGGAAGGGAGGTGCACACTGAAGCTTTCTTT
CASRLGREVHTEAFF
>TRBD1|-|TRBJ1-2|TRBV27|16
TGTGCCAGCAGGCGATATCCGGGACAGGGGGCTGGTGGCTACACCTTC
CASRRYPGQGAGGYTF
>-|-|TRBJ1-2|TRBV18|15
TGTGCCAGCTCACCCTTACTGAGCCCCGGGGAGGGCTACACCTTC
CASSPLLSPGEGYTF
>-|-|TRBJ2-3|TRBV27|16
TGTGCCAGCAGGAGAGATTGGTGGTCAACCCCAGATACGCAGTATTTT
CASRRDWWSTPDTQYF
>-|-|TRBJ1-1|TRBV5-6|14
TGTGCCAGCAGCCTTCAGGGCATGAACACTGAAGCTTTCTTT
CASSLQGMNTEAFF
>-|-|TRBJ2-7|TRBV6-6|15
TGTGCCAGCAGTCTACGGACAGAACCCACCTACGAGCAGTACTTC
CASSLRTEPTYEQYF
>-|-|TRBJ2-7|TRBV23-1|13
TGCGCCAGCACGAAGGACGGACTCTACGAGCAGTACTTC
CASTKDGLYEQYF
>TRBD1|-|TRBJ2-6|TRBV9|18
TGTGCCAGCAGCGCGCTACAGGGGGCGGTCTCTGGGGCCAACGTCCTGACTTTC
CASSALQGAVSGANVLTF
>-|-|TRBJ1-5|TRBV5-1|13
TGCGCCAGCAGCTTGGGCCTAAATCAGCCCCAGCATTTT
CASSLGLNQPQHF
>TRBD1|-|TRBJ2-4|TRBV10-2|14
TGCGCCAGCAGTCCCACCGGGACAGGGAACATTCAGTACTTC
CASSPTGTGNIQYF
>TRBD2|-|TRBJ2-7|TRBV2|15
TGTGCCAGCAGTCCACCTAGCGGGGGTAGCTACGAGCAGTACTTC
CASSPPSGGSYEQYF
>-|-|TRBJ1-1|TRBV19|14
TGTGCCAGTAGTCCAAAGAGAGAGAACACTGAAGCTTTCTTT
CASSPKRENTEAFF
>-|once|TRBJ2-4|TRBV3-1/TRBV3-2|15
TGTGCCAGCAGCTTACAGTCCTTAGCCAAAAACATTCAGTACTTC
CASSLQSLAKNIQYF
>-|-|TRBJ1-1|TRBV7-9|13
TGTGCCAGCAGTGTCGTGGAGGACACTGAAGCTTTCTTT
CASSVVEDTEAFF
>TRBD2|-|TRBJ2-5|TRBV3-1/TRBV3-2|15
TGTGCCAGCAGCCGATCCCGGACTAGCGGTGAGACCCAGTACTTC
CASSRSRTSGETQYF